This entry describes one T cell receptor (beta chain). Its antigen remains unidentified. This was the immunoSEQ version 4 assay in survey mode. Sequenced by immunoSEQ multiplex PCR; TCRdb stores in-frame clones only, minus some. The table lists roughly 35,000 clones, 80% of them singletons. The stimulus was lysate of CMV-infected fibroblasts, around 10 ug/mL. Memory cells lacking CD40L and CD69 with high CD45RO were sorted. Anti-CD28/CD49d costimulation, CD40-blocking antibody and enfuvirtide were given to CD8-depleted PBMCs for 18 hours. This sample is drawn from a study of persistence of HIV-infected CD4 T cells. Study overall: CD4+ T cells responding to CMV or HIV-1 Gag were isolated. Up to roughly 200 mL blood was drawn at multiple time points; a couple of donors had single-time leukapheresis. Whole-study findings and limits: Compared with CD3/CD28-stimulated cells, CMV- and Gag-responding cells showed lower TCRbeta richness.

V was pared by 0 bases and J by 0 bases, with 7 bases between. The CDR3 spans 15 residues. Germline assignment: CDR1 KGHSH and CDR2 LQKENI. The specimen comprised CD4+ T cells sorted from PBMCs after roughly 20-hour stimulation, sampled from a patient who received antiretroviral therapy. This TCR came from an adult man with HIV who was CMV-seropositive. V is TRBV18 and J is TRBJ2-3, with D possibly being TRBD1 (5 bases). The CDR3 DNA follows: TGTGCCAGCTCACCACCGAGACAGAGCACAGATACGCAGTATTTT. Translated, it gives CASSPPRQSTDTQYF.